These 24 T cell receptor beta chains share one sample of origin, sequenced in a study of blood T cells in healthy people across ages. The use of a sample-barcoded 5' primer and a J-beta primer mix characterized a second PCR of 7 to 11 cycles. MiXCR was run by TCRdb on the 5' RACE reads, yielding one entry per CDR3 protein. Of 1,100,000 or so distinct CDR3 sequences listed, 45% are singletons. The sample was blood. The origin of the receptors is a woman aged 55-75 years in good health.

The sample holds a few counts of this clonotype. The chain links TRBV20-1 to TRBJ2-5; D tentatively reads TRBD1 or TRBD2 (5 bases each). The J call is uncertain, as TRBJ2-7 better fits the DNA end. Germline-derived CDR1 and CDR2 are DFQATT and SNEGSKA (reference sequence). The CDR3 contains 14 residues. CDR3 sequence (DNA): TGCAGTGCGAGACCCGGGACCTCGACCGCCGAGCAGTACTTC. It is translated as CSARPGTSTAEQYF.

V is TRBV27 and J is TRBJ1-6; no clear D gene. V dropped 3 bases and J dropped 4 bases, with 7 bases sitting between them. The germline V gene has CDR1 MNHEY and CDR2 SMNVEV (reference sequence). CDR3 length equals 14 residues. CDR3 amino acids: CASSFQTYNSPLHF. The CDR3 DNA reads as TGTGCCAGCAGTTTTCAGACTTATAATTCACCCCTCCACTTT.

This clonotype was counted a few times. The chain employs TRBV12-3 or TRBV12-4 and TRBJ1-2, with D unresolved. The CDR3 extends over 15 amino acids. V lost 5 bases and J lost 0, with 13 bases in between. DNA of the CDR3: TGTGCCAGCAGTCCCCCGGGCAGCTCTAACTATGGCTACACCTTC. Its translation: CASSPPGSSNYGYTF.

A few counts support this clonotype. CDR3 bases: TGTGCCAGCATGGGGGTGGCTGCTGAAGCTTTCTTT. Protein: CASMGVAAEAFF. V is TRBV6-5 and J is TRBJ1-1; perhaps TRBD1 as D (5 bases). Germline V gene lookup returns CDR1 MNHEY and CDR2 SVGAGI. The CDR3 length is 12 residues. V lost 7 bases, J lost 6 bases, and 12 bases lay in between.

In this sample, this clonotype turned up many times. The chain employs TRBV18 and TRBJ2-1, with D hard to call. This CDR3 is 12 amino acids long. Germline CDR1 KGHSH, CDR2 LQKENI. V lost 8 bases to trimming and J lost 5 bases, with 10 bases between them. The chain's CDR3 is CASAALHNEQFF. CDR3 DNA sequence: TGTGCCAGCGCCGCGCTTCACAATGAGCAGTTCTTC.

This clonotype was found a few times. The rearrangement joins TRBV5-1 to TRBJ1-2, with TRBD1 identical over 9 bases. V lost 4 bases, J lost 11 bases, and 12 bases stayed unmatched. The CDR3 runs 14 residues. The germline CDR1 and CDR2 sequences are SGHRS and YFSETQ. The CDR3 region has the DNA TGCGCCAGCAGCCCCAGTCAAACAGGGGGCGCTTACACCTTC. As protein: CASSPSQTGGAYTF.

This clonotype occurred many times. The CDR3 bases are TGTGCCAGCAGCTTACCGACGGGGCTCGAGCAGTACTTC. Its translation: CASSLPTGLEQYF. V gene TRBV7-9 combines with J gene TRBJ2-7; perhaps D is TRBD1 or TRBD2 (5 bases each). With 2 bases removed from V and 6 bases from J, the gap between germline ends came to 11 bases. The CDR3 contains 13 residues. The germline CDR1 and CDR2 sequences are SEHNR and FQNEAQ (reference sequence).

The V and J genes are TRBV30 and TRBJ1-3, with D uncertain. Germline values: CDR1 GTSNPN, CDR2 SVGIG (reference sequence). Trimming shortened V by 2 bases and J by 7 bases, and 15 bases separated the two germline ends. This CDR3 comprises 14 residues. This CDR3 is CAWSLTRWRNTIYF. CDR3 in DNA: TGTGCCTGGAGTCTCACTCGCTGGAGGAACACCATATATTTT.

At least ten counts were recorded for this clonotype. This chain uses TRBV6-5 with TRBJ1-2; 9 nucleotides line up with TRBD1. Germline assignment: CDR1 MNHEY and CDR2 SVGAGI. J lost 3 bases, V lost 2 bases, and 4 bases had no gene match. This CDR3 comprises 15 residues. The CDR3 DNA reads TGTGCCAGCAGTTACCGAGGACAGGGGTACTATGGCTACACCTTC. Encoded protein: CASSYRGQGYYGYTF.

This chain links TRBV4-2 with TRBJ2-7, with 8 bases that match TRBD2. Per germline, CDR1 LGHNA and CDR2 YNFKEQ. The CDR3 contains 15 residues. The ends lost 1 base at V and 3 bases at J; junction bases unmatched: 5. CDR3 protein: CASSQAGGQNYEQYF. CDR3 in DNA: TGTGCCAGCAGCCAAGCGGGAGGGCAGAACTACGAGCAGTACTTC.

This clonotype was detected only a few times. V usage is TRBV7-8 and J usage is TRBJ2-5; either TRBD1 or TRBD2 may fit D (5 bases each). CDR1 and CDR2 from the germline V gene are SGHVS and FQNEAQ. The CDR3 runs to 15 residues. V was trimmed by 3 bases and J by 11 bases, leaving 22 bases between them. The CDR3 sequence is CASSFRGDFYNEQYF. CDR3 sequence (DNA): TGTGCCAGCAGCTTTCGGGGCGACTTTTACAATGAGCAGTACTTC.

The chain's CDR3 is CASSPGQGSADTQYF. The CDR3 DNA sequence: TGTGCCAGCTCACCAGGACAGGGGAGCGCAGATACGCAGTATTTT. The gene calls are TRBV18 and TRBJ2-3; 9 bases align to TRBD1. This CDR3 is 15 amino acids long. The ends lost 2 bases at V and 4 bases at J; junction bases unmatched: 4. CDR1 is KGHSH, CDR2 LQKENI, per germline.

This chain joins TRBV12-3 or TRBV12-4 and TRBJ2-3; the match to TRBD2 covers 9 bases. J was trimmed by 0 bases and V by 3 bases; bases with no gene match: 4. The CDR3 covers 16 residues. The CDR3 loop reads CASSLAGGRSTDTQYF. The CDR3 DNA reads TGTGCCAGCAGTTTGGCGGGGGGGCGGAGCACAGATACGCAGTATTTT.

This clonotype appeared a few times. The chain carries TRBV7-6 and TRBJ1-4; D uncertain. CDR3 length: 15 amino acids. CDR1 is SGHVS, CDR2 FNYEAQ, per germline. V lost 2 bases and J 3 bases, leaving 10 bases between the germline ends. CDR3 sequence: CASSLRAAANEKLFF. The CDR3 region has the DNA TGTGCCAGCAGCTTACGGGCTGCGGCTAATGAAAAACTGTTTTTT.

V is TRBV3-1 and J is TRBJ2-7; a weak D match, TRBD2 (5 bases). The ends were cut back, 4 bases at V and 3 bases at J, with 13 bases in the middle. CDR3 size: 14 residues. CDR1 is LGHDT and CDR2 is YNNKEL in the germline V gene (reference sequence). The CDR3 nucleotides read TGTGCCAGCAGCCCCGGAGGCGGATTCTACGAGCAGTACTTC. This codes for CASSPGGGFYEQYF.

The chain uses TRBV5-1 and TRBJ1-4; no definite D call. Trimming took 4 bases from V and 6 from J, leaving 16 bases between them. The CDR3 length is 15 residues. Looked up from germline, CDR1 is SGHRS and CDR2 is YFSETQ. The CDR3, as DNA: TGCGCCAGCAGCCCTTCTTTCAGGAAGGATGAAAAACTGTTTTTT. Encoded protein: CASSPSFRKDEKLFF.

A remark on this clonotype: Since no conserved phenylalanine or tryptophan closes the CDR3, a read error is the likely cause. V is TRBV5-1 and J is TRBJ2-1; TRBD2 agrees at 10 bases. Germline V gene data show CDR1 as SGHRS and CDR2 as YFSETQ. The length of the CDR3 is 16 residues. Trimming at V came to 4 bases and at J to 4 bases, leaving 8 bases not matched to a gene. In DNA form, the CDR3 reads TGCGCCAGCAGCCACAGGACTAGCGGTGTGTACAATGAGCAGTTCCTC. Translation: CASSHRTSGVYNEQFL.

CDR3 in DNA: TGTGCCAGCAGCTCCCCAGGTGTCGTTACTAGCTATGGCTACACCTTC. Amino acids: CASSSPGVVTSYGYTF. The chain joins TRBV7-9 to TRBJ1-2; D remains ambiguous. CDR3 length equals 16 residues. The V gene lost 4 bases and the J gene lost 4 bases, with 19 bases spanning the gap. In germline, CDR1 is SEHNR, CDR2 FQNEAQ (reference sequence).

DNA of the CDR3: TGTGCCAGCAGCTTAGATGGGCAGGGCCAAGAGACCCAGTACTTC. It translates to CASSLDGQGQETQYF. J is TRBJ2-5 and V is TRBV11-2, with D possibly being TRBD1 (5 bases). Trimming took 0 bases from V and 1 from J, leaving 9 bases between them. This CDR3 comprises 15 residues. Germline values: CDR1 SGHAT, CDR2 FQNNGV.

V usage is TRBV7-2 and J usage is TRBJ1-2, with 7 nucleotides matching TRBD1. The germline CDR1 and CDR2 sequences are SGHTA and FQGNSA. This CDR3 comprises 16 residues. V was pared by 4 bases and J by 8 bases, with 16 bases of the junction left unmatched. CDR3 region: CASSYRVGRGIDGYTF. CDR3 bases: TGTGCCAGCAGCTATAGGGTAGGCAGGGGGATTGACGGCTACACCTTC.

This chain connects TRBV2 to TRBJ2-7, with no clear D. V lost 2 bases and J lost 0, with 8 bases in between. Looked up from germline, CDR1 is SNHLY and CDR2 is FYNNEI. The CDR3 runs to 14 residues. CDR3: CASSETAISYEQYF. For the CDR3, the DNA is TGTGCCAGCAGTGAAACAGCGATCTCCTACGAGCAGTACTTC.

The chain joins TRBV27 to TRBJ2-1, with TRBD1 matching 12 bases. V lost 1 base, J lost 10 bases, and 8 bases stayed unmatched. Germline V lookup: CDR1 MNHEY, CDR2 SMNVEV (reference sequence). The CDR3 runs 16 residues. CDR3 loop: CASSLFRDRGLYEQFF. In nucleotides, the CDR3 is TGTGCCAGCAGTTTATTCCGGGACAGGGGGCTCTACGAGCAGTTCTTC.

This clonotype was recorded many times. This sequence joins TRBV29-1 and TRBJ2-7; no reliable D call. CDR1 is SQVTM, CDR2 ANQGSEA, per germline. CDR3 length: 11 residues. Trimming removed 3 bases at V and 0 bases at J, with 3 bases between. CDR3 amino acids: CSVDTSYEQYF. The DNA of the CDR3 is TGCAGCGTTGACACCTCCTACGAGCAGTACTTC.

The chain combines TRBV28 with TRBJ1-4; 7 bases align to TRBD1. Germline CDR1 and CDR2: MDHEN and SYDVKM. This CDR3 contains 15 residues. Germline trimming cut 6 bases from V and 6 bases from J; bases unmatched to any gene: 10. CDR3 DNA: TGTGCCAGCAGATGGGGGCCGCAGGGGGATGAAAAACTGTTTTTT. Translation gives CASRWGPQGDEKLFF.